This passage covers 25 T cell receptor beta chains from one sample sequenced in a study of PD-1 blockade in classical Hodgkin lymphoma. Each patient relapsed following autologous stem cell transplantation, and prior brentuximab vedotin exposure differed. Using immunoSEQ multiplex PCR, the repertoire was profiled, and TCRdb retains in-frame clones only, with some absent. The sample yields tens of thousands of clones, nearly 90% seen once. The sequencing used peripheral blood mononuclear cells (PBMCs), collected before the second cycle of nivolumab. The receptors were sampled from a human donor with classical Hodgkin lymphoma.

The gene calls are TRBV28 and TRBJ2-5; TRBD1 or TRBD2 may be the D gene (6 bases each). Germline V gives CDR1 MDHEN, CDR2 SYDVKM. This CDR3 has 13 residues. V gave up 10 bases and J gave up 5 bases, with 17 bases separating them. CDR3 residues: CANSGGPGETQYF. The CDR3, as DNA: TGTGCCAACTCCGGGGGCCCGGGGGAGACCCAGTACTTC.

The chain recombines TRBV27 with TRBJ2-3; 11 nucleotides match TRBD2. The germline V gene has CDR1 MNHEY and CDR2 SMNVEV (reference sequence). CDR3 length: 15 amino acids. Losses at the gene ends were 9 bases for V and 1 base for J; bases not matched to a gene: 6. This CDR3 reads CARQTSGVGTDTQYF. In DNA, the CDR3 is TGTGCCAGACAGACTAGCGGGGTGGGCACAGATACGCAGTATTTT.

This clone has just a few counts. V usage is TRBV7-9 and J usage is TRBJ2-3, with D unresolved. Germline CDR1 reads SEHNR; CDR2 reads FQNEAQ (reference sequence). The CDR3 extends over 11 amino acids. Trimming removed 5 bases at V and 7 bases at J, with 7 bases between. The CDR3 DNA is TGTGCCAGCAGCGGTAGCTATACGCAGTATTTT. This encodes CASSGSYTQYF.

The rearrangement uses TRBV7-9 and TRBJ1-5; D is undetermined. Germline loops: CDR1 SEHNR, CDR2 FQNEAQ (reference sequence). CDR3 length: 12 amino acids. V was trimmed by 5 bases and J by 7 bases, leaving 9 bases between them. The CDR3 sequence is CASSRDSQPQHF. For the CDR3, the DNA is TGTGCCAGCAGCCGCGATAGCCAGCCCCAGCATTTT.

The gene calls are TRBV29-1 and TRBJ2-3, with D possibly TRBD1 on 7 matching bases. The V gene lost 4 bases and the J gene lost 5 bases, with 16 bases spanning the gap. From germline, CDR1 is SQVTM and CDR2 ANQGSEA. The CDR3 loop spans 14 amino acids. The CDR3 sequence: CSVGRGLPQDTQYF. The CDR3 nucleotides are TGCAGCGTTGGGAGGGGGCTACCGCAAGATACGCAGTATTTT.

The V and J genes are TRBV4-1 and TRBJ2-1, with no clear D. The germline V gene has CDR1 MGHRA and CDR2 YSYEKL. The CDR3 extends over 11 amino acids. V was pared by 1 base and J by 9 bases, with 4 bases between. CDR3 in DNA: TGCGCCAGCAGCCAAGGAACTGAGCAGTTCTTC. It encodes CASSQGTEQFF.

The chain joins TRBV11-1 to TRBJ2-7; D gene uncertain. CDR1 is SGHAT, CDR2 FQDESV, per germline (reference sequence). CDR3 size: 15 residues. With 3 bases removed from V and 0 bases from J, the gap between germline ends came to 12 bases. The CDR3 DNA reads TGTGCCAGCAGCTTGGGTCACCATGTCTCCTACGAGCAGTACTTC. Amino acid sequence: CASSLGHHVSYEQYF.

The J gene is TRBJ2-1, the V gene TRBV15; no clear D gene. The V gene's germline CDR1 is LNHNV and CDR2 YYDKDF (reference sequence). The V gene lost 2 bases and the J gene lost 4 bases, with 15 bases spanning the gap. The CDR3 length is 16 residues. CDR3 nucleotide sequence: TGTGCCACCAGCAGAAGTGGATTAGACCTGTACAATGAGCAGTTCTTC. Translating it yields CATSRSGLDLYNEQFF.

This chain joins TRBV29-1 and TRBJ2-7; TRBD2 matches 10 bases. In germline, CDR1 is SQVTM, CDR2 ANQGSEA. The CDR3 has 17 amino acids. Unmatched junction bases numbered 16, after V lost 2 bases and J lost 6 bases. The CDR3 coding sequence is TGCAGCGTTGAAAAGGGTTTAGCGGGAGGTTTGTTTGGCGAGCAGTACTTC. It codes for CSVEKGLAGGLFGEQYF.

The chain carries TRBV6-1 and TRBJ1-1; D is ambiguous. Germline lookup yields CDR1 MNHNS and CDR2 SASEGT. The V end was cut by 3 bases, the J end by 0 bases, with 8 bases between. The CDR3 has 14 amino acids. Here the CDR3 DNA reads TGTGCCAGCAGTGATTTCGGAATGAACACTGAAGCTTTCTTT. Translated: CASSDFGMNTEAFF.

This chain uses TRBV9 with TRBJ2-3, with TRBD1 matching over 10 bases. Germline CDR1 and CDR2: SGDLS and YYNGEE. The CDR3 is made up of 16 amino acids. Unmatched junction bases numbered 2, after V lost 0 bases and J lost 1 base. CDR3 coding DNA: TGTGCCAGCAGCGTAGGGACAGGGGGAGGCACAGATACGCAGTATTTT. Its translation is CASSVGTGGGTDTQYF.

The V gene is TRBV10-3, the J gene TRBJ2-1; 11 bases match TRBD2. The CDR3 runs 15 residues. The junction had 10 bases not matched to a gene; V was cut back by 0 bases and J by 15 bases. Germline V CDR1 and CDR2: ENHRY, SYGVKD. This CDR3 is CAISESGLAGGTRFF. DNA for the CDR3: TGTGCCATCAGTGAGTCTGGGCTAGCGGGAGGAACGAGGTTCTTC.

CDR3 loop: CASSDSIQGLYEQYF. The CDR3 DNA is TGTGCCAGCAGTGATTCTATACAGGGACTCTACGAGCAGTACTTC. The chain combines TRBV2 with TRBJ2-7; D possibly matches TRBD1 or TRBD2 (6 bases each). The CDR3 is 15 residues long. From germline, CDR1 is SNHLY and CDR2 FYNNEI. Trimming took off 3 bases at V and 3 bases at J, with 15 bases between the two ends.

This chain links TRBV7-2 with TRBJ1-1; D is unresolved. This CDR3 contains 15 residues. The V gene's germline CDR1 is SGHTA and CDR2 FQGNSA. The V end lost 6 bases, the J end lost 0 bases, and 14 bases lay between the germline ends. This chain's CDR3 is CASRPPHIMNTEAFF. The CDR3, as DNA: TGTGCCAGCAGGCCGCCACACATTATGAACACTGAAGCTTTCTTT.

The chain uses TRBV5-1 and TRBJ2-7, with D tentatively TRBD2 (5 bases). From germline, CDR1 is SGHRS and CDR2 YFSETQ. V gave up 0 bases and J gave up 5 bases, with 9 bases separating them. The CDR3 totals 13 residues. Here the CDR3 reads CASSLGGSDEQYF. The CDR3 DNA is TGCGCCAGCAGCTTGGGAGGGAGCGACGAGCAGTACTTC.

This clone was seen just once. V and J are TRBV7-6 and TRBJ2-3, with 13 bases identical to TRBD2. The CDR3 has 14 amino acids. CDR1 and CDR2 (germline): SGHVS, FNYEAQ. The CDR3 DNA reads TGTGCGTCCGGACTAGCGGGGGAGATGGATACGCAGTATTTT. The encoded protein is CASGLAGEMDTQYF.

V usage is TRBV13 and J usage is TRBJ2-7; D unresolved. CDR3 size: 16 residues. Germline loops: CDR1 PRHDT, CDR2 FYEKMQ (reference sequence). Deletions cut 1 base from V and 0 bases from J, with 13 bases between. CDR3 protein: CASSLEDRATSYEQYF. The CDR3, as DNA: TGTGCCAGCAGCTTAGAAGACCGGGCTACCTCCTACGAGCAGTACTTC.

This chain's CDR3 is CASRLTGATRYEQYF. CDR3 nucleotides: TGTGCCAGCAGACTGACAGGGGCCACCCGCTACGAGCAGTACTTC. This chain uses TRBV6-5 with TRBJ2-7, with TRBD1 identical over 8 bases. CDR1 is MNHEY, CDR2 SVGAGI, per germline. The CDR3 loop spans 15 amino acids. The ends lost 6 bases at V and 3 bases at J; junction bases unmatched: 10.

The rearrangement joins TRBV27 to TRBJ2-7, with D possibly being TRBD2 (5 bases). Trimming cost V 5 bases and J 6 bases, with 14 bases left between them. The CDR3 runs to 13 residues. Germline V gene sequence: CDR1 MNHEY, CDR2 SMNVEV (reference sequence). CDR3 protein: CASSRTAGREQYF. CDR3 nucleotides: TGTGCCAGCAGTCGCACGGCGGGTCGCGAGCAGTACTTC.

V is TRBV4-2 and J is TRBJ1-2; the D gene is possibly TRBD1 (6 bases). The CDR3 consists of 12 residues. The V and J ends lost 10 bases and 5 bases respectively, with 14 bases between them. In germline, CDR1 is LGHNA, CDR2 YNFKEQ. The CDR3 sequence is CATSQGGYGYTF. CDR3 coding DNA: TGTGCCACCTCCCAAGGGGGTTATGGCTACACCTTC.

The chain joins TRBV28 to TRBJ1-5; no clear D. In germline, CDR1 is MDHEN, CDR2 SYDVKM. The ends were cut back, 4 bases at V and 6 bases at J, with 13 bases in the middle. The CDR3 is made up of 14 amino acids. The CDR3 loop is CASSWEVKIQPQHF. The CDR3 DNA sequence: TGTGCCAGCAGTTGGGAGGTTAAAATTCAGCCCCAGCATTTT.

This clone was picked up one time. CDR3 bases: TGTGCCAGCAGTCTAGGCGGGACAGATACCTACGAGCAGTACTTC. Translating it yields CASSLGGTDTYEQYF. The rearrangement joins TRBV28 to TRBJ2-7, with D tentatively TRBD1 (7 bases). The CDR3 covers 15 residues. Deletions cut 5 bases from V and 2 bases from J, with 16 bases between. The germline V gene has CDR1 MDHEN and CDR2 SYDVKM.

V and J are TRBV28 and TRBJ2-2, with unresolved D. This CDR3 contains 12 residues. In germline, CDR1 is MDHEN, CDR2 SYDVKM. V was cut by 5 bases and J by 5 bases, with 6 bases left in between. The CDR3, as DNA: TGTGCCAGCAGTAGCGTGACCGGGGAGCTGTTTTTT. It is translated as CASSSVTGELFF.

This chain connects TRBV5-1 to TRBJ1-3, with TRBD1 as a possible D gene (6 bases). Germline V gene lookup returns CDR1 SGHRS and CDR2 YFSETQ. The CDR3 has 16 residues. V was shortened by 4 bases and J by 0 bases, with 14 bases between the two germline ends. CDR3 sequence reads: CASSPNGGASGNTIYF. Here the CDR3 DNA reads TGCGCCAGCAGCCCAAATGGGGGGGCCTCTGGAAACACCATATATTTT.

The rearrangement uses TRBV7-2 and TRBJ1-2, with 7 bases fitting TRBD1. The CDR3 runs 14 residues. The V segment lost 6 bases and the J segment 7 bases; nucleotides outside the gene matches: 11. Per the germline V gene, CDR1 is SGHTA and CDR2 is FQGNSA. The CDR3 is CASRLGQEQGGYTF. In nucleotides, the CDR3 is TGTGCCAGCAGGCTCGGACAGGAGCAGGGTGGCTACACCTTC.